This TCR beta chain was documented in a study of human T cells and chemical hapten exposure. Study details: Sensitization applied 2% DPC to about 2 cm by about 2 cm of upper inner arm skin. Largely, small differences in pooled library volume made per-sample TCR yields vary.

The time point is: patch test 3, about 24 weeks after DPC sensitization. The sample's treatment: therapeutic diphenylcyclopropenone sensitization with weekly scalp DPC. Researchers extracted total RNA from unfractionated whole blood. In the source study's methods: Sampled TCR counts reached a median of about 90,000 per sample, with values ranging from 23,224 to 690,600. In TCRdb, the RACE reads were re-called with MiXCR into one record per CDR3 protein. These V and J calls derive from TCRdb rather than the authors' analysis. The sample carries some 36,000 distinct CDR3 sequences, 9.5% recorded once. In this sample, this clonotype turned up a few times. Germline CDR1 is MNHNS and CDR2 is SASEGT. This CDR3 has 13 amino acids. The V end was cut by 4 bases, the J end by 7 bases, with 13 bases between.

The chain is built from TRBV6-1 and TRBJ2-5; D gene unclear. This sample comprised whole blood, obtained in connection with sensitization to the hapten diphenylcyclopropenone (DPC). The sequence was collected from a man in his fifties with alopecia areata. Some clones in this sample may be carry-over from other donors' samples. In DNA, the CDR3 is TGTGCCAGCAGTGTCCCCCCGAGTCTGACCCAGTACTTC. It translates to CASSVPPSLTQYF.